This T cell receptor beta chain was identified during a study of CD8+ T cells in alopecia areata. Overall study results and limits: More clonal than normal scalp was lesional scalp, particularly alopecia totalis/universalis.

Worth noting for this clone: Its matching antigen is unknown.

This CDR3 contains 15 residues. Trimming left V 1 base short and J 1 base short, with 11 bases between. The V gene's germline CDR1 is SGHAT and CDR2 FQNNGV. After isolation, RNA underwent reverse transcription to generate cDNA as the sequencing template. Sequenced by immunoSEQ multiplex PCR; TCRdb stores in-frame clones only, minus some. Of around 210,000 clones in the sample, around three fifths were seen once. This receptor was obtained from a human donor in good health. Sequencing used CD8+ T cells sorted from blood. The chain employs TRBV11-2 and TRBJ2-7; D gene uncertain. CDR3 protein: CASSLGPAPSYEQYF. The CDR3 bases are TGTGCCAGCAGCTTAGGTCCCGCACCTTCCTACGAGCAGTACTTC.